The clone carrying this T cell receptor (beta chain) appeared a few times. Its antigen is undetermined. This specimen belongs to a study of T cell repertoires in aging, cancer and after chemotherapy. General observations from the study: Across the chemotherapy interval, each cancer cohort showed higher median generation probability, suggesting thymic rebound.

Amplification of TCR beta used genomic DNA extracted from peripheral blood. In germline, CDR1 is MDHEN, CDR2 SYDVKM. The length of the CDR3 is 12 residues. The V and J ends lost 5 bases and 3 bases respectively, with 4 bases between them. A mixed TRB-A/B primer pool amplified rearranged TRB by multiplex touch-down PCR. From the multiplex PCR reads, TCRdb called clonotypes with MiXCR, one entry per CDR3 protein. The repertoire holds about 8,600 distinct CDR3 sequences, with around 25% as singletons. The V call is TRBV28, the J call TRBJ1-4; D remains ambiguous. Material: blood. The TCR was taken from a human donor with a blood cancer. CDR3 nucleotides: TGTGCCAGCAGTCCAGCTAATGAAAAACTGTTTTTT. This sequence encodes CASSPANEKLFF.